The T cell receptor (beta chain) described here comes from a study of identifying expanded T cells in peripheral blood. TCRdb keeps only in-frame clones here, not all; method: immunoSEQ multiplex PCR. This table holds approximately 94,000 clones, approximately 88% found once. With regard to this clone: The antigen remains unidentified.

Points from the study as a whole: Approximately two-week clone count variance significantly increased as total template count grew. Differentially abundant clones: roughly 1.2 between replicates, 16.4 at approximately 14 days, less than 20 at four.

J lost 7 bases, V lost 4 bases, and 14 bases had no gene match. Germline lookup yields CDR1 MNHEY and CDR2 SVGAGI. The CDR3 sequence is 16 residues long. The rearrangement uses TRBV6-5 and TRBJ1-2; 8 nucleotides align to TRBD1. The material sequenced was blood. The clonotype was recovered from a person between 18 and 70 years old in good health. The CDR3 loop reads CASSLQAGQGGGGYTF. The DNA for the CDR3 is TGTGCCAGCAGTTTGCAGGCCGGACAGGGCGGGGGTGGCTACACCTTC.